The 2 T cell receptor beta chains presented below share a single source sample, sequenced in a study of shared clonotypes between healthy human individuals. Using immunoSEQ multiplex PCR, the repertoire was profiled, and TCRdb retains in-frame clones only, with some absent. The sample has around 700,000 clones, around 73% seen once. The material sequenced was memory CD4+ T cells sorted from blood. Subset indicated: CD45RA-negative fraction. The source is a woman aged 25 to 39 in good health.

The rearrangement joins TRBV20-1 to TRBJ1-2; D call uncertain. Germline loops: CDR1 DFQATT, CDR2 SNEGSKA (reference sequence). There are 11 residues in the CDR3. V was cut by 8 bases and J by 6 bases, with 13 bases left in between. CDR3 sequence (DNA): TGCAGTACCCCGGTCATAGATGGCTACACCTTC. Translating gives CSTPVIDGYTF.

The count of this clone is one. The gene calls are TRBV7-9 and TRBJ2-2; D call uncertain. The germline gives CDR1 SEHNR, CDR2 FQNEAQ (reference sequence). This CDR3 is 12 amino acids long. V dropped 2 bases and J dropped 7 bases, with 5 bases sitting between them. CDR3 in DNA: TGTGCCAGCAGCTTACAAAGCGGGGAGCTGTTTTTT. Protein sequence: CASSLQSGELFF.